This T cell receptor (beta chain) was profiled in a study of cytomegalovirus exposure and HLA in healthy donors. Both 60 Vbeta primers and 13 Jbeta primers went into the PCR. Generated by immunoSEQ multiplex PCR, the TCRdb table keeps only in-frame clones and is missing some. Altogether about 260,000 clones are present, 70% to 90% being singletons, with the ten largest covering roughly 2%. Germline CDR1 reads SQVTM; CDR2 reads ANQGSEA. This CDR3 has 16 amino acids. The V gene end was trimmed by 7 bases and the J gene end by 0 bases; junction bases not matched to a gene: 14. Study observations and caveats: Some V segments (TRBV6-2 and TRBV6-3 among them) were excluded as indistinguishable. The authors confirmed in vitro that three CMV-associated chains were specific for CMV antigens. Among immune exposure information, only CMV serostatus was available.

Note on this clone: What it binds is not known.

The clonotype originates from a woman aged 40 to 50 in good health and CMV-seropositive. Sequencing was done on a sample of PBMCs. V usage is TRBV29-1 and J usage is TRBJ2-7; 8 nucleotides match TRBD2. The CDR3 sequence: CSALSGSNPSSYEQYF. CDR3 bases: TGCAGCGCCCTCAGCGGGAGCAACCCCAGCTCCTACGAGCAGTACTTC.